These T cell receptor beta chains were read from a single sample in a study of cytomegalovirus exposure and HLA in healthy donors. Sequencing was performed with immunoSEQ multiplex PCR; in TCRdb, only in-frame clones are kept and a portion is missing. The data show 85,000 to 100,000 clones, roughly 82% seen once. Sequencing used PBMCs. All receptors come from a human donor in good health. CDR3s include the opening cysteine and the closing phenylalanine or tryptophan. Clone size is shown for a subset of rows, as once, few, many or a class of expanded clone.

abundance | j_gene | v_gene | CDR3aa
. | TRBJ1-4 | TRBV6-5 | CASRPRGEGKKLFF
few | TRBJ1-1 | TRBV25-1 | CASRTGGWIPRAFF
. | TRBJ2-1 | TRBV5-1 | CASSGLAGGFMDEQFF
. | TRBJ2-7 | TRBV11-2 | CASSQGTSASYEQYF
. | TRBJ2-6 | TRBV29-1 | CSAVQGGGSGANVLTF
. | TRBJ1-2 | TRBV27 | CASSFRTGLANYGYTF
. | TRBJ2-1 | TRBV19 | CASSIRTTNEQFF
. | TRBJ1-4 | TRBV29-1 | CSVAFPGGRSEKLFF
. | TRBJ1-2 | TRBV6-1 | CASSARQGEVKGYTF
. | TRBJ2-2 | TRBV11-3 | CASSLDGSGAGELFF
. | TRBJ2-7 | TRBV18 | CASSRTGVDEQYF
. | TRBJ1-3 | TRBV6-6 | CASRGTGVAGNTIYF
. | TRBJ2-7 | TRBV2 | CASSEDRGGEQYF
. | TRBJ2-2 | TRBV4-3 | CASSQDTSGRASGELFF
. | TRBJ2-3 | TRBV2 | CASNLLRSTDTQYF
. | . | TRBV7-9 | CAVGRDYEQYF
many | TRBJ2-7 | TRBV15 | CATSRPRAGGLGEQYF
. | TRBJ1-2 | TRBV13 | CASSATDREAAGYTF
. | TRBJ1-3 | TRBV4-1 | CASSQEGQLGNTIYF
. | TRBJ2-2 | TRBV6-4 | CASSDAGGTGELFF
once | TRBJ2-5 | TRBV5-6 | CASSLAWGSGAETQYF
. | TRBJ2-2 | TRBV19 | CASRARGGFDGELFF
. | TRBJ1-2 | TRBV2 | CASSEKRRQGSGYTF
. | TRBJ1-3 | TRBV9 | CASSDPGLSSGNTIYF
once | TRBJ1-1 | TRBV19 | CASSIATGREAFF
. | TRBJ2-1 | TRBV18 | CASSPPQRALYNEQFF
. | TRBJ1-2 | TRBV27 | CASSLEGGLYGYTF
. | TRBJ2-2 | TRBV18 | CASSTARTGELFF
. | TRBJ2-1 | TRBV7-8 | CASSLLAGRNEQFF
few | TRBJ1-1 | TRBV11-2 | CASSTGQGEGPEAFF
. | TRBJ2-3 | TRBV4-2 | CASSQGAGGLYF
. | TRBJ1-1 | TRBV10-2 | CASSLQVSNTEAFF
few | TRBJ2-2 | TRBV6-1 | CASSLRTVQPGELFF
. | TRBJ1-5 | TRBV30 | CAWSGGTGSNQPQHF
. | TRBJ2-2 | TRBV5-1 | CASRGTPTTGELFF
few | TRBJ1-1 | TRBV6-6 | CASSPRQGETEAFF
. | TRBJ2-3 | TRBV19 | CASQQPAEADTQYF
. | TRBJ1-3 | TRBV6-1 | CASSEVSYIRAPF
. | TRBJ2-5 | TRBV18 | CASSPIRDRGLETQYF
. | TRBJ2-4 | TRBV5-6 | CASGITGPNGNIQYF
. | TRBJ2-7 | TRBV7-8 | CASSLERQGTVYF
. | TRBJ2-7 | TRBV4-1 | CASSHTGHLSYEQYF
once | TRBJ2-3 | TRBV5-1 | CASSSRQRSTDTQYF
. | TRBJ2-5 | TRBV5-5 | CASSNPGGTETQYF
few | TRBJ1-6 | TRBV5-6 | CASSLVAFRGNSPLHF
. | TRBJ1-2 | TRBV5-5 | CASSDPDRLSGYTF
. | TRBJ2-7 | TRBV18 | CASSFAGTGGHEQYF
. | TRBJ2-3 | TRBV29-1 | CSVTTSGSVTDTQYF
. | TRBJ1-2 | TRBV4-2 | CASSRPDRVDYGYTF
. | TRBJ1-5 | TRBV6-1 | CASSRRGNSNQPQHF
. | TRBJ1-6 | TRBV5-1 | CASSQTANSPLHF